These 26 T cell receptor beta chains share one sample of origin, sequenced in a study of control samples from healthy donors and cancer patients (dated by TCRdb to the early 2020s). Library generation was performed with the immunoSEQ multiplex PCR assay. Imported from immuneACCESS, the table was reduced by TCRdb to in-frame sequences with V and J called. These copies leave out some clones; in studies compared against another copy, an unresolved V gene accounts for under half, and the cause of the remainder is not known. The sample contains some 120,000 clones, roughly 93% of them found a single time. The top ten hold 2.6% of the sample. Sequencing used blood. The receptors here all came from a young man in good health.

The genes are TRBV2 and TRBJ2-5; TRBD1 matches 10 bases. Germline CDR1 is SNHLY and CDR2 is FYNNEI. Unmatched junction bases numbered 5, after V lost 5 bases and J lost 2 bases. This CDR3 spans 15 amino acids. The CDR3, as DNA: TGTGCCAGCAGTAGAGACAGGGGGCGGCAAGAGACCCAGTACTTC. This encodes CASSRDRGRQETQYF.

As DNA, the CDR3 is TGTGCCAGCACCCTGGGTAGGGGGGGTAATCAGCCCCAGCATTTT. It codes for CASTLGRGGNQPQHF. The V and J genes are TRBV7-8 and TRBJ1-5, with a possible D match to TRBD1 (6 bases). Germline-derived CDR1 and CDR2 are SGHVS and FQNEAQ. Trimming took off 7 bases at V and 4 bases at J, with 17 bases between the two ends. This CDR3 has 15 amino acids.

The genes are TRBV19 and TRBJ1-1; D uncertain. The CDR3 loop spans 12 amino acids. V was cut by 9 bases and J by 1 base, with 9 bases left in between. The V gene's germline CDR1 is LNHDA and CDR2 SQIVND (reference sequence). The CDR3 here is CASSDQNTEAFF. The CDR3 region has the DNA TGTGCCAGCTCAGATCAGAACACTGAAGCTTTCTTT.

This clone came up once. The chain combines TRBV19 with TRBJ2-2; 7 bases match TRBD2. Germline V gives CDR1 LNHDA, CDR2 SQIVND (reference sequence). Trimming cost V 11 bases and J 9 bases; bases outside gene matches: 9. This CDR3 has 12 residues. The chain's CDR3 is CAGGLPGRELFF. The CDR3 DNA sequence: TGTGCCGGGGGACTACCAGGAAGGGAGCTGTTTTTT.

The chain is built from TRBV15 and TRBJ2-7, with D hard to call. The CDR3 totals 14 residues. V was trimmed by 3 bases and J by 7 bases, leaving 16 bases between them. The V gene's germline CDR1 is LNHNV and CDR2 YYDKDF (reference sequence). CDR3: CATSSRHGVEEQYV. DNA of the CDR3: TGTGCCACCAGCAGTCGTCATGGGGTAGAGGAGCAGTACGTC.

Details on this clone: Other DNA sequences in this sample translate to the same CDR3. The CDR3 DNA sequence: TGCGCCAGCAGCTTGGGGGGAAATAATGAAAAACTGTTTTTT. Its protein product is CASSLGGNNEKLFF. The chain recombines TRBV5-1 with TRBJ1-4; no reliable D call. This CDR3 comprises 14 residues. Germline V lookup: CDR1 SGHRS, CDR2 YFSETQ. The V gene lost 0 bases and the J gene lost 4 bases, with 7 bases spanning the gap.

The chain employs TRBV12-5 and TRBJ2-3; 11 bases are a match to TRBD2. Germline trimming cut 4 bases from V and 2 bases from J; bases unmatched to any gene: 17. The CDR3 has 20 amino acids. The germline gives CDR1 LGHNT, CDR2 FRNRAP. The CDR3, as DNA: TGTGCTAGTGGTTCCCCCCTTGGAGGTAGCGGGGGGGAAACCACAGATACGCAGTATTTT. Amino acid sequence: CASGSPLGGSGGETTDTQYF.

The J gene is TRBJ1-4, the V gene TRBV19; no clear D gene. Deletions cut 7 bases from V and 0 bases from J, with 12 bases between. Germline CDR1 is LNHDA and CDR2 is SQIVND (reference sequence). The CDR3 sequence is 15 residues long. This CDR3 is CASTPNVATNEKLFF. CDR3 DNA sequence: TGTGCCAGTACCCCGAATGTAGCAACTAATGAAAAACTGTTTTTT. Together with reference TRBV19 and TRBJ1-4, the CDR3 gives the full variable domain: DGGITQSPKYLFRKEGQNVTLSCEQNLNHDAMYWYRQDPGQGLRLIYYSQIVNDFQKGDIAEGYSVSREKKESFPLTVTSAQKNPTAFYLCASTPNVATNEKLFFGSGTQLSVL.

The CDR3 is CASSLIQGREQYF. CDR3 coding DNA: TGTGCCAGCAGTCTGATCCAGGGTAGGGAGCAGTACTTC. The chain is built from TRBV3-1 (or the pseudogene TRBV3-2) and TRBJ2-7, with D tentatively TRBD1 (5 bases). The CDR3 contains 13 residues. Germline V gene lookup returns CDR1 LGHDT and CDR2 YNNKEL (reference sequence). The V gene lost 6 bases and the J gene lost 7 bases, with 16 bases spanning the gap.

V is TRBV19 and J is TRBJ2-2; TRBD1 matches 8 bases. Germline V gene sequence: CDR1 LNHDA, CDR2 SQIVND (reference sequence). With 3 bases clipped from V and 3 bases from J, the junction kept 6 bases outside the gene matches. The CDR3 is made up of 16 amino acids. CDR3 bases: TGTGCCAGTAGTATCCCGACAGGGGTCGACACCGGGGAGCTGTTTTTT. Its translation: CASSIPTGVDTGELFF.

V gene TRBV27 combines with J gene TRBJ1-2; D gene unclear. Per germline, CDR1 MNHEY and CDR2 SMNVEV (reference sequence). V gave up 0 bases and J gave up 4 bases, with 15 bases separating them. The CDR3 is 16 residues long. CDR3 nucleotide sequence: TGTGCCAGCAGTTTATCCTCGGTCCGGAGCGGCTATGGCTACACCTTC. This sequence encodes CASSLSSVRSGYGYTF.

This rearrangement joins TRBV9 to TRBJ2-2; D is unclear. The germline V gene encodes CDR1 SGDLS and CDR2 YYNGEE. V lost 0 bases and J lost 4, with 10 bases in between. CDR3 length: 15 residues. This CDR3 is CASSVDSSSTGELFF. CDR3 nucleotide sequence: TGTGCCAGCAGCGTAGATTCGTCCTCCACCGGGGAGCTGTTTTTT.

This CDR3 reads CATSDSRTPAGYGYTF. CDR3 bases: TGTGCCACCAGTGACTCCCGGACCCCTGCGGGGTATGGCTACACCTTC. J is TRBJ1-2 and V is TRBV24-1; D remains ambiguous. Germline assignment: CDR1 KGHDR and CDR2 SFDVKD. Trimming took 4 bases from V and 5 from J, leaving 19 bases between them. The CDR3 sequence is 16 residues long.

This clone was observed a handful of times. In DNA, the CDR3 is TGCGCCAGCGGACTGGCGGGGGGGCTGGGGACCGGGGAGCTGTTTTTT. Translated, it gives CASGLAGGLGTGELFF. J is TRBJ2-2 and V is TRBV4-1; 9 bases are shared with TRBD2. Germline lookup yields CDR1 MGHRA and CDR2 YSYEKL. Trimming cost V 8 bases and J 5 bases; bases outside gene matches: 12. This CDR3 contains 16 residues.

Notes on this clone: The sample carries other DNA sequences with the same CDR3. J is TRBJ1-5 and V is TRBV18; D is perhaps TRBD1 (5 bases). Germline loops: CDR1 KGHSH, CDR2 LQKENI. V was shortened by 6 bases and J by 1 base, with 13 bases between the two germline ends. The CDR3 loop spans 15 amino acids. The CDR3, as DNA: TGTGCCAGCTCCCCCCAGGGATACAGCAATCAGCCCCAGCATTTT. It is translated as CASSPQGYSNQPQHF.

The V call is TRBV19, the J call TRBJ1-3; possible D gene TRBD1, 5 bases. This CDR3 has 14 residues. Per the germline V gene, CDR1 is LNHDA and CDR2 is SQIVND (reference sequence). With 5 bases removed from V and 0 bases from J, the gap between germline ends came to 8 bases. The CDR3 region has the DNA TGTGCCAGTAGTTTGACAGCCTCTGGAAACACCATATATTTT. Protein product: CASSLTASGNTIYF.

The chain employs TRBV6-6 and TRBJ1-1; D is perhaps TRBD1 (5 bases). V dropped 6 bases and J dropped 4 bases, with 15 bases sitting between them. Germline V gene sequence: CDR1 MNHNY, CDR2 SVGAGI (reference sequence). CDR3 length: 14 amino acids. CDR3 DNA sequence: TGTGCCAGCAGGCCTCCCGGGACGAGCACTGAAGCTTTCTTT. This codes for CASRPPGTSTEAFF.

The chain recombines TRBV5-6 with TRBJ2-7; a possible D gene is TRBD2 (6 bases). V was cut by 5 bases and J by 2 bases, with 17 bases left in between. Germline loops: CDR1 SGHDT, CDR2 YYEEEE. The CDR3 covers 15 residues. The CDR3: CASRSRDSPAYEQYF. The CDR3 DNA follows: TGTGCCAGCAGGTCCCGGGACTCCCCAGCCTACGAGCAGTACTTC.

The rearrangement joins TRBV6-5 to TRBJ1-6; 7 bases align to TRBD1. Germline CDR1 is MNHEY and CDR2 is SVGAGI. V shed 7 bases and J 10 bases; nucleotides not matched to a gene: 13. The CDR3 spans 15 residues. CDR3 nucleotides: TGTGCCAGCACCCCGACAGGGCGTGCGAGCTCACCCCTCCACTTT. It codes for CASTPTGRASSPLHF.

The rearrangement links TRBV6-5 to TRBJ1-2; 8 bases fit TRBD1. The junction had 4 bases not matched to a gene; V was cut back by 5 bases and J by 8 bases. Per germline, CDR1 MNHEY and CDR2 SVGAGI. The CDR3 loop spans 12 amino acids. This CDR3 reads CASSQGAGGYTF. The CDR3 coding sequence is TGTGCCAGCAGTCAGGGGGCGGGAGGCTACACCTTC.

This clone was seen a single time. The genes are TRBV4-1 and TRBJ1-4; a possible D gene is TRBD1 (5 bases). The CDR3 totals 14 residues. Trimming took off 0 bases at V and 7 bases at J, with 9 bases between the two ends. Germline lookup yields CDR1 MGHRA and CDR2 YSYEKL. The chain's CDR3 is CASSQDSGFEKLFF. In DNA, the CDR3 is TGCGCCAGCAGCCAAGATTCAGGGTTTGAAAAACTGTTTTTT.

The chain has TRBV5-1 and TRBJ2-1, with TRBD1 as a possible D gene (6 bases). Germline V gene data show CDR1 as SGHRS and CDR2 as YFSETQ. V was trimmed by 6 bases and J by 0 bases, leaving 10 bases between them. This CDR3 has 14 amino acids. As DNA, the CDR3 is TGCGCCAGCAAGGTGGACAGCTCCTACAATGAGCAGTTCTTC. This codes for CASKVDSSYNEQFF.

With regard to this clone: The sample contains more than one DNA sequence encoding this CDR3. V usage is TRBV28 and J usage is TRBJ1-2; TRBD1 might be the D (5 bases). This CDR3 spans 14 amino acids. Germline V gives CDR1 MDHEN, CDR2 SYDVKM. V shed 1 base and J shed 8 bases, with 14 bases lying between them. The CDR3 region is CASSLSTWGRGYTF. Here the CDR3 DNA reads TGTGCCAGCAGTTTATCGACGTGGGGGAGGGGCTACACCTTC.

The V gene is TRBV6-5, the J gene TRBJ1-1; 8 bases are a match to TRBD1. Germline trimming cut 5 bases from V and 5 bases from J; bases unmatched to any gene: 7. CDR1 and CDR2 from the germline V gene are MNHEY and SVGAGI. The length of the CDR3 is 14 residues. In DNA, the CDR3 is TGTGCCAGCAGTCCCGCAGGGGGCCGGACTGAAGCTTTCTTT. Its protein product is CASSPAGGRTEAFF.

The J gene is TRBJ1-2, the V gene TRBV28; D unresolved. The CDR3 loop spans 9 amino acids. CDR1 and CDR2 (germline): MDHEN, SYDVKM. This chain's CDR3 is CFVNYGYTF. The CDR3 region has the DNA TGTTTTGTTAACTATGGCTACACCTTC.

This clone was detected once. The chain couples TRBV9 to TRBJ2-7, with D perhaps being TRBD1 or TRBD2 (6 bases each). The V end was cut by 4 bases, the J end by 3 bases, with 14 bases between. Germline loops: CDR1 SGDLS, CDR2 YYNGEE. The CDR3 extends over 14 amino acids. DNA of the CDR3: TGTGCCAGCAGCTCGGGGGCGGCTGGCTACGAGCAGTACTTC. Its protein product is CASSSGAAGYEQYF.